A selection of T cell receptor beta chains follows, all from one sample in a study of CD8+ T cells in alopecia areata. Data came from immunoSEQ multiplex PCR; TCRdb stores just in-frame clones and leaves some out. This table holds fewer than 110,000 clones, 70% to 90% found once. Sequences were derived from CD8+ T cells sorted from blood, sampled at week 34, from a patient treated with tofacitinib. The receptors were sampled from a human donor with alopecia areata. Each CDR3 is given with its conserved first and last residue. Each record gives: CDR3 protein, CDR3 DNA, J gene, D gene, clone size, CDR3 length, V gene. D genes are given only for firm matches. Size is omitted from some rows. Given values are once, few, many or a class for expanded clones.

cdr3_aa: CASKTGGASYEQYF
cdr3_nt: TGTGCCAGCAAAACAGGGGGCGCCTCCTACGAGCAGTACTTC
j_call: TRBJ2-7
d_call: TRBD1
clone_size: once
cdr3_length: 14
v_call: TRBV27

cdr3_aa: CASSVVGDHEQYF
cdr3_nt: TGTGCCAGCAGCGTAGTCGGGGACCACGAGCAGTACTTC
j_call: TRBJ2-7
d_call: -
clone_size: few
cdr3_length: 13
v_call: TRBV9

cdr3_aa: CASSERPTKGEQFF
cdr3_nt: TGCGCCAGCAGTGAAAGGCCTACAAAGGGTGAGCAGTTCTTC
j_call: TRBJ2-1
d_call: -
clone_size: -
cdr3_length: 14
v_call: TRBV10-2

cdr3_aa: CASSSLAGGSTDTQYF
cdr3_nt: TGTGCCAGCAGCTCACTAGCGGGAGGTTCCACGGATACGCAGTATTTT
j_call: TRBJ2-3
d_call: TRBD2
clone_size: -
cdr3_length: 16
v_call: TRBV13

cdr3_aa: CASNSQGAGEQYF
cdr3_nt: TGTGCCAGCAACTCCCAGGGGGCAGGGGAGCAGTACTTC
j_call: TRBJ2-7
d_call: TRBD1
clone_size: once
cdr3_length: 13
v_call: TRBV6-5

cdr3_aa: CASSVATGRGPGNTIYF
cdr3_nt: TGTGCCAGCAGCGTAGCTACGGGTCGAGGGCCTGGAAACACCATATATTTT
j_call: TRBJ1-3
d_call: -
clone_size: -
cdr3_length: 17
v_call: TRBV9

cdr3_aa: CSAGVPYNEQFF
cdr3_nt: TGCAGCGCCGGGGTACCCTACAATGAGCAGTTCTTC
j_call: TRBJ2-1
d_call: -
clone_size: few
cdr3_length: 12
v_call: TRBV29-1

cdr3_aa: CASSLYTEAFF
cdr3_nt: TGTGCCAGCAGCTTGTACACTGAAGCTTTCTTT
j_call: TRBJ1-1
d_call: -
clone_size: few
cdr3_length: 11
v_call: TRBV5-4

cdr3_aa: CASSQDLTYEQYF
cdr3_nt: TGCGCCAGCAGCCAAGATCTCACCTACGAGCAGTACTTC
j_call: TRBJ2-7
d_call: -
clone_size: -
cdr3_length: 13
v_call: TRBV4-3

cdr3_aa: CASSSHPIYSGANVLTF
cdr3_nt: TGCGCCAGCAGCTCCCATCCAATCTACTCTGGGGCCAACGTCCTGACTTTC
j_call: TRBJ2-6
d_call: -
clone_size: -
cdr3_length: 17
v_call: TRBV5-1

cdr3_aa: CASSWLGHTYQETQYF
cdr3_nt: TGTGCCAGCAGCTGGCTGGGACATACGTACCAAGAGACCCAGTACTTC
j_call: TRBJ2-5
d_call: -
clone_size: -
cdr3_length: 16
v_call: TRBV5-4

cdr3_aa: CASSLSGNYRGAYEQYF
cdr3_nt: TGTGCCAGCAGCTTATCCGGAAATTACAGGGGAGCCTACGAGCAGTACTTC
j_call: TRBJ2-7
d_call: TRBD1
clone_size: -
cdr3_length: 17
v_call: TRBV13

cdr3_aa: CASSEAPPTLLGEIEQFF
cdr3_nt: TGTGCCAGCAGTGAAGCTCCCCCCACCCTGTTGGGGGAGATTGAGCAGTTCTTC
j_call: TRBJ2-1
d_call: -
clone_size: -
cdr3_length: 18
v_call: TRBV6-1

cdr3_aa: CASSLAMAGRFYNEQFF
cdr3_nt: TGTGCCAGCAGCTTAGCCATGGCAGGGCGCTTCTACAATGAGCAGTTCTTC
j_call: TRBJ2-1
d_call: -
clone_size: few
cdr3_length: 17
v_call: TRBV7-2

cdr3_aa: CASSYGGTDTQYF
cdr3_nt: TGTGCCAGCAGTTATGGGGGCACAGATACGCAGTATTTT
j_call: TRBJ2-3
d_call: -
clone_size: -
cdr3_length: 13
v_call: TRBV6-6

cdr3_aa: CASSPGYNEQFF
cdr3_nt: TGTGCCAGCAGCCCCGGGTACAATGAGCAGTTCTTC
j_call: TRBJ2-1
d_call: -
clone_size: -
cdr3_length: 12
v_call: TRBV25-1

cdr3_aa: CASSPGTDYGYTF
cdr3_nt: TGTGCCAGTAGCCCCGGGACAGACTATGGCTACACCTTC
j_call: TRBJ1-2
d_call: TRBD1
clone_size: -
cdr3_length: 13
v_call: TRBV19

cdr3_aa: CASGTAVQPQHF
cdr3_nt: TGTGCCAGCGGGACAGCGGTTCAGCCCCAGCATTTT
j_call: TRBJ1-5
d_call: TRBD1
clone_size: few
cdr3_length: 12
v_call: TRBV7-8

cdr3_aa: CASTHLLGGANVLTF
cdr3_nt: TGTGCCAGTACCCACTTACTTGGTGGGGCCAACGTCCTGACTTTC
j_call: TRBJ2-6
d_call: -
clone_size: -
cdr3_length: 15
v_call: TRBV19

cdr3_aa: CASSDSAGGYNEQFF
cdr3_nt: TGTGCCAGCAGTGACTCAGCGGGGGGGTACAATGAGCAGTTCTTC
j_call: TRBJ2-1
d_call: TRBD2
clone_size: -
cdr3_length: 15
v_call: TRBV6-4

cdr3_aa: CASGVGGAYNEQFF
cdr3_nt: TGCGCCAGCGGGGTAGGGGGCGCCTACAATGAGCAGTTCTTC
j_call: TRBJ2-1
d_call: TRBD1
clone_size: -
cdr3_length: 14
v_call: TRBV10-2

cdr3_aa: CASRIPGDEQFF
cdr3_nt: TGCGCCAGCAGAATTCCGGGAGATGAGCAGTTCTTC
j_call: TRBJ2-1
d_call: -
clone_size: -
cdr3_length: 12
v_call: TRBV5-1

cdr3_aa: CASSESGQTNYEQYF
cdr3_nt: TGTGCCAGCAGTGAATCGGGACAGACAAACTACGAGCAGTACTTC
j_call: TRBJ2-7
d_call: TRBD1
clone_size: -
cdr3_length: 15
v_call: TRBV2

cdr3_aa: CASSLDRAGELFF
cdr3_nt: TGTGCCAGCAGTTTGGACCGGGCAGGGGAGCTGTTTTTT
j_call: TRBJ2-2
d_call: -
clone_size: -
cdr3_length: 13
v_call: TRBV27

cdr3_aa: CASRRAAGLAGGDTQYF
cdr3_nt: TGTGCCAGCAGACGAGCCGCGGGACTAGCGGGAGGAGATACGCAGTATTTT
j_call: TRBJ2-3
d_call: TRBD2
clone_size: -
cdr3_length: 17
v_call: TRBV7-9

cdr3_aa: CSVRNWNEQFF
cdr3_nt: TGCAGCGTCCGAAACTGGAATGAGCAGTTCTTC
j_call: TRBJ2-1
d_call: -
clone_size: -
cdr3_length: 11
v_call: TRBV29-1

cdr3_aa: CASRDGLAGTDTQYF
cdr3_nt: TGTGCCAGCAGGGATGGACTAGCGGGCACAGATACGCAGTATTTT
j_call: TRBJ2-3
d_call: TRBD2
clone_size: -
cdr3_length: 15
v_call: TRBV6-1

cdr3_aa: CASSGSLAGGLVAMEQYF
cdr3_nt: TGTGCCAGCAGCGGTAGTCTAGCGGGGGGCTTGGTGGCGATGGAGCAGTACTTC
j_call: TRBJ2-7
d_call: TRBD2
clone_size: -
cdr3_length: 18
v_call: TRBV7-9

cdr3_aa: CASSSGLEIYEQYF
cdr3_nt: TGTGCCAGCAGCTCGGGACTAGAGATCTACGAGCAGTACTTC
j_call: TRBJ2-7
d_call: TRBD2
clone_size: -
cdr3_length: 14
v_call: TRBV13

cdr3_aa: CAISESQGPANYGYTF
cdr3_nt: TGTGCCATCAGTGAGTCGCAGGGGCCAGCTAACTATGGCTACACCTTC
j_call: TRBJ1-2
d_call: -
clone_size: few
cdr3_length: 16
v_call: TRBV10-3

cdr3_aa: CASSPRSGTSGRPGGYNEQFF
cdr3_nt: TGTGCCAGCAGCCCTCGATCCGGGACTAGCGGGCGCCCCGGCGGATACAATGAGCAGTTCTTC
j_call: TRBJ2-1
d_call: TRBD2
clone_size: once
cdr3_length: 21
v_call: TRBV7-6